This T cell receptor (beta chain) was sequenced for a study of post-analysis software for immune sequencing data. Broader study findings: TRBV5-6, TRBV5-1 and TRBV20-1 belonged to a set of roughly 5 TRBV segments that were more frequent in patients than controls. Batch-matched samples strongly co-clustered by F measure.

With respect to this clonotype: The antigen remains undetermined.

Unique molecular identifiers were built into the TCR beta cDNA libraries. TCRdb called the PCR reads again in MiXCR, with one record for every CDR3 protein. The sample yields hundreds of thousands of distinct CDR3 sequences, roughly 47% seen once. This CDR3 comprises 14 residues. V lost 4 bases to trimming and J lost 0 bases, with 11 bases between them. Germline CDR1 reads DFQATT; CDR2 reads SNEGSKA (reference sequence). This TCR was sampled from a girl aged 10-17 years with multiple sclerosis. This chain joins TRBV20-1 and TRBJ2-3, with unresolved D. The sequenced material came from blood. The CDR3 loop reads CSAKVGPSTDTQYF. The DNA for the CDR3 is TGCAGTGCTAAAGTAGGTCCGAGCACAGATACGCAGTATTTT.